Listed below are T cell receptor beta chains from one sample, sequenced in a study of blood T cell repertoires in COVID-19. Repertoires were generated with immunoSEQ multiplex PCR, while TCRdb's copy carries only in-frame clones and drops some. The table records approximately 100,000 clones, 80% to 90% of them present only once. Sequenced sample: peripheral blood. The receptors originated from a man aged 55 to 70 with acute or convalescent COVID-19. Both conserved end residues are part of each CDR3. Fields, in order: V gene, J gene, CDR3 protein.

V: TRBV29-1
J: TRBJ2-3
CDR3: CSVDRLAGDFTDTQYF

V: TRBV5-1
J: TRBJ2-5
CDR3: CASSPLAGALATQYF

V: TRBV9
J: TRBJ2-1
CDR3: CASTKGGTGGYNEQFF

V: TRBV28
J: TRBJ2-3
CDR3: CASWDRDSTDTQYF

V: TRBV30
J: TRBJ2-4
CDR3: CAWSVKLAGGLAKNIQYF

V: TRBV6-2/TRBV6-3
J: TRBJ2-7
CDR3: CASSRTGGASYEQYF

V: TRBV5-1
J: TRBJ1-6
CDR3: CASSLRGGSYNSPLHF

V: TRBV2
J: TRBJ2-1
CDR3: CASRVGAGGNEQFF

V: TRBV15
J: TRBJ2-3
CDR3: CATSREGAATDTQYF

V: TRBV28
J: TRBJ1-5
CDR3: CASSFSGGRNQPQHF

V: TRBV28
J: TRBJ1-2
CDR3: CASSLPGTGYHGYTF

V: TRBV5-1
J: TRBJ2-1
CDR3: CASSLPGGASEQFF

V: TRBV7-9
J: TRBJ1-5
CDR3: CASSSGIRQPQHF

V: TRBV4-2
J: TRBJ2-7
CDR3: CASSQVGLAGIAYEQYF

V: TRBV7-8
J: TRBJ2-1
CDR3: CASSPGTSGYNEQFF

V: TRBV24-1
J: TRBJ1-5
CDR3: CATSDPQGNSNQPQHF

V: TRBV6-5
J: TRBJ2-3
CDR3: CASSSALGNTDTQYF

V: TRBV2
J: TRBJ1-4
CDR3: CATNKEGAYEKLFF

V: TRBV5-5
J: TRBJ1-4
CDR3: CASSPPGVTEKLFF

V: TRBV19
J: TRBJ2-3
CDR3: CASSTGRTDTQYF

V: TRBV6-5
J: TRBJ1-2
CDR3: CASSPRVNYGYTF

V: TRBV5-6
J: TRBJ2-7
CDR3: CASSFGWEQYF

V: TRBV5-1
J: TRBJ1-2
CDR3: CASSLGGTANYGYTF

V: TRBV7-8
J: TRBJ1-6
CDR3: CASSLSNLLGSSYNSPLHF

V: TRBV24-1
J: TRBJ2-1
CDR3: CATMVGTGKNNEQFF

V: TRBV7-2
J: TRBJ2-5
CDR3: CASSLGGGPETQYF

V: TRBV2
J: TRBJ1-5
CDR3: CASSGGQENQPQHF

V: TRBV28
J: TRBJ1-3
CDR3: CASSFPATAPNFHSGNTIYF

V: TRBV11-2
J: TRBJ2-2
CDR3: CASSHGAGELFF

V: TRBV2
J: TRBJ1-6
CDR3: CASKGQGDSPLHF

V: TRBV28
J: TRBJ2-4
CDR3: CASSSGNIQYF

V: TRBV18
J: TRBJ1-4
CDR3: CASSPGSGNEKLFF

V: TRBV28
J: TRBJ2-7
CDR3: CASSLPGTGRYEQYF

V: TRBV28
J: TRBJ2-3
CDR3: CASSLSGSADTQYF

V: TRBV6-5
J: TRBJ2-1
CDR3: CASRETTPGEQFF

V: TRBV5-1
J: TRBJ2-2
CDR3: CASNGLSNTGELFF

V: TRBV27
J: TRBJ2-2
CDR3: CASSFRGLAGHTGELFF

V: TRBV11-2
J: TRBJ2-7
CDR3: CASSLDRGDEQYF

V: TRBV4-3
J: TRBJ1-1
CDR3: CASSQGGGMNTEAFF

V: TRBV4-2
J: TRBJ1-4
CDR3: CASSQERGGTGSSSGEKLFF

V: TRBV10-1
J: TRBJ1-5
CDR3: CASSESFRMGQRGNQPQHF

V: TRBV18
J: TRBJ2-1
CDR3: CASSPLGQAGQGEQFF

V: TRBV11-3
J: TRBJ2-3
CDR3: CASSLEGGDTQYF

V: TRBV29-1
J: TRBJ1-4
CDR3: CSVMPLGRGQDEKLFF

V: TRBV6-6
J: TRBJ1-1
CDR3: CASRTGQENTEAFF

V: TRBV19
J: TRBJ2-7
CDR3: CASSISGRTSYEQYF

V: TRBV5-1
J: TRBJ2-1
CDR3: CASSLIVGGSTEQFF

V: TRBV7-3
J: TRBJ2-2
CDR3: CASSIDRGRDGELFF

V: TRBV27
J: TRBJ1-2
CDR3: CASSSGLANYGYTF

V: TRBV6-1
J: TRBJ2-4
CDR3: CASSEGGRGNIQYF

V: TRBV28
J: TRBJ2-3
CDR3: CASSLGRGFVSDTQYF

V: TRBV29-1
J: TRBJ1-1
CDR3: CSVPLEGARTFF

V: TRBV5-5
J: TRBJ1-5
CDR3: CASSLQGLRQPQHF